The clone carrying this T cell receptor (beta chain) turned up a few times. This sample was taken from a study of T-cell reconstitution after alpha-beta-depleted transplantation in children. Unique molecular identifiers featured in how the TCRbeta library was prepared. TCRdb reanalysed the PCR reads using MiXCR and keeps one entry per CDR3 protein. The table shows roughly 300,000 distinct CDR3 sequences, with over 9% occurring only once. V was pared by 6 bases and J by 0 bases, with 6 bases between. Germline V gene sequence: CDR1 LGHDT, CDR2 YNNKEL (reference sequence). This CDR3 spans 14 amino acids.

Sequenced material: PBMCs from the stem cell graft donor, taken from the stem cell graft. The chain combines TRBV3-1 with TRBJ2-6; D unclear. The TCR comes from a human donor who donated a stem cell graft to a child with acute lymphoblastic leukemia. DNA for the CDR3: TGTGCCAGCAGTACAGACTCTGGGGCCAACGTCCTGACTTTC. Translated: CASSTDSGANVLTF.